This entry lists 8 T cell receptor beta chains sequenced from one sample in a study of blood T cell repertoires in COVID-19. TCRdb's table, derived via immunoSEQ multiplex PCR, lists solely in-frame clones and lacks some. The data contain under 250,000 clones, 80% of them seen just once; the ten biggest clones take up 9.5% to 15%. Sequencing input: peripheral blood. The receptors here all came from a human donor in a cohort sampled during active COVID-19.

The chain couples TRBV4-1 to TRBJ1-1; D perhaps matches TRBD1 (6 bases). This CDR3 is built from 18 residues. The V end lost 5 bases, the J end lost 5 bases, and 27 bases lay between the germline ends. Per germline, CDR1 MGHRA and CDR2 YSYEKL. The CDR3 here is CASSTDPTGTPVWTEAFF. CDR3 sequence (DNA): TGCGCCAGCAGCACAGACCCCACCGGGACACCGGTCTGGACTGAAGCTTTCTTT.

The V and J genes are TRBV29-1 and TRBJ2-2; D is uncertain. CDR1 is SQVTM and CDR2 is ANQGSEA in the germline V gene. V was trimmed by 0 bases and J by 4 bases, leaving 6 bases between them. CDR3 length equals 13 residues. CDR3 nucleotide sequence: TGCAGCGTTGAAGACTTCGGCACCGGGGAGCTGTTTTTT. Translation gives CSVEDFGTGELFF.

The chain links TRBV5-1 to TRBJ1-2; no reliable D call. The V end was cut by 5 bases, the J end by 7 bases, with 18 bases between. Germline V gene data show CDR1 as SGHRS and CDR2 as YFSETQ. This CDR3 contains 14 residues. CDR3 nucleotides: TGCGCCAGCAGTCCCTCCTTGGGCGGGAGTGGCTACACCTTC. Amino acids: CASSPSLGGSGYTF.

The rearrangement uses TRBV4-1 and TRBJ2-5; 7 nucleotides agree with TRBD1. V shed 5 bases, J shed 4 bases, and the junction held 7 bases outside the gene matches. The CDR3 consists of 14 residues. Germline V gene sequence: CDR1 MGHRA, CDR2 YSYEKL. The CDR3 DNA reads as TGCGCCAGCAGCGGAGACAGGGTCCGAGAGACCCAGTACTTC. It specifies CASSGDRVRETQYF.

The rearrangement uses TRBV12-2 and TRBJ1-1; TRBD1 was called by the table and not checked on the DNA. TRBV12-2 is recorded as a pseudogene. CDR3 length: 15 amino acids. DNA for the CDR3: TGTGCAAGTCGCTTAGCAGACAGGGCAAACACTGAAGCTTTCTTT. As protein: CASRLADRANTEAFF.

The genes are TRBV6-5 and TRBJ1-2, with TRBD1 identical over 7 bases. The germline V gene encodes CDR1 MNHEY and CDR2 SVGAGI. After removal of 4 bases from V and 1 base from J, the junction contained 3 bases not matched to a gene. CDR3 length: 14 amino acids. The CDR3, as DNA: TGTGCCAGCAGTTCGGACAGGCGTAACTATGGCTACACCTTC. Protein product: CASSSDRRNYGYTF.

This clone was counted ten times or more. The chain links TRBV10-3 to TRBJ1-6, with D possibly TRBD1 on 6 matching bases. V lost 0 bases and J 3 bases, leaving 15 bases between the germline ends. Germline lookup yields CDR1 ENHRY and CDR2 SYGVKD. The CDR3 has 18 amino acids. In DNA, the CDR3 is TGTGCCATCAGTGAGTCCCGGGCAGGGGCTCTCTATAATTCACCCCTCCACTTT. Translated, it gives CAISESRAGALYNSPLHF.

The chain carries TRBV6-5 and TRBJ2-7; 8 bases are shared with TRBD2. This CDR3 has 15 amino acids. Germline V gene sequence: CDR1 MNHEY, CDR2 SVGAGI. V lost 0 bases and J lost 5; bases outside the gene matches: 6. The CDR3 spells CASSYSSLAAHEQYF. For the CDR3, the DNA is TGTGCCAGCAGTTACTCTTCACTAGCGGCACACGAGCAGTACTTC.